These 7 T cell receptor beta chains came from one sample sequenced in a study of T cells in localized non-small cell lung cancer. Sequencing used immunoSEQ multiplex PCR; TCRdb keeps in-frame clones, though not all of them. The sample has about 52,000 clones; around 86% are singletons. The sample in question was PBMCs, obtained before any cancer treatment. The receptors were sampled from a female donor with stage II lung adenocarcinoma.

The rearrangement links TRBV9 to TRBJ2-1, with a weak D call TRBD2 (6 bases). Germline CDR1 and CDR2: SGDLS and YYNGEE. V was pared by 3 bases and J by 7 bases, with 17 bases between. The CDR3 length is 15 residues. CDR3: CASSGGTLPGNEQFF. In nucleotides, the CDR3 is TGTGCCAGCAGCGGTGGGACTCTACCAGGGAATGAGCAGTTCTTC.

This chain links TRBV4-1 with TRBJ2-1; D possibly corresponds to TRBD1 (6 bases). Trimming removed 3 bases at V and 7 bases at J, with 22 bases between. This CDR3 contains 17 residues. Germline-derived CDR1 and CDR2 are MGHRA and YSYEKL. As DNA, the CDR3 is TGCGCCAGCAGCCATTCTAAAGCCGGGACAAAGAAAAATGAGCAGTTCTTC. Translation: CASSHSKAGTKKNEQFF.

This chain connects TRBV6-1 to TRBJ1-1; D uncertain. Germline assignment: CDR1 MNHNS and CDR2 SASEGT. This CDR3 region has 13 residues. V gave up 3 bases and J gave up 5 bases, with 10 bases separating them. CDR3 sequence: CASSDRGETEAFF. CDR3 nucleotides: TGTGCCAGCAGTGACCGGGGAGAAACTGAAGCTTTCTTT.

In this sample, this clone turned up once. Compared with germline, one end of the junction differs, possibly owing to a read error. The V gene is TRBV19, the J gene TRBJ1-5, with D unclear. Germline CDR1 reads LNHDA; CDR2 reads SQIVND (reference sequence). The CDR3 runs to 14 residues. The CDR3 DNA follows: TGTGCCAGTAGTCTAGAGGTGGGCAATCAGCCCCAGCATTTT. Its translation is CASSLEVGNQPQHF.

The J gene is TRBJ1-3, the V gene TRBV30; TRBD1 aligns across 7 bases. From germline, CDR1 is GTSNPN and CDR2 SVGIG (reference sequence). The junction had 3 bases not matched to a gene; V was cut back by 4 bases and J by 0 bases. The CDR3 consists of 14 residues. The CDR3 bases are TGTGCCTGGACGACAGGGTACTCTGGAAACACCATATATTTT. As protein: CAWTTGYSGNTIYF.

This chain joins TRBV7-6 and TRBJ2-2; 8 nucleotides agree with TRBD2. CDR1 SGHVS and CDR2 FNYEAQ come from the germline V gene. V shed 5 bases and J 4 bases; nucleotides not matched to a gene: 6. The CDR3 contains 15 residues. The DNA for the CDR3 is TGTGCCAGCAGCCGGCTCGGGGGGGCCACCGGGGAGCTGTTTTTT. Its protein product is CASSRLGGATGELFF.

DNA of the CDR3: TGTGCCAGCAGTCAGACGGGAAGTACCGGGGAGCTGTTTTTT. Protein product: CASSQTGSTGELFF. The chain is built from TRBV2 and TRBJ2-2; possibly TRBD2 for D (5 bases). This CDR3 contains 14 residues. V was clipped by 5 bases and J by 5 bases, with 12 bases between them. In germline, CDR1 is SNHLY, CDR2 FYNNEI.